This TCR beta chain comes out of a study of neurological immune-mediated disorders. Turning to this clonotype: Its antigen is still unknown.

Study observations and caveats: CDR3 amino acid sequences found in expanded clones were never shared across subjects, suggesting private repertoires in all groups. TCR clonal expansion peaked in HTLV-1-associated myelopathy patients and was lowest in multiple sclerosis patients.

Unsorted libraries were prepared from 2 million PBMCs that had been stored at -80 C. With 10-nucleotide random UMIs, 5'RACE was used to make the cDNA. TCRdb used MiXCR to reprocess the 5' RACE reads, holding one entry per CDR3 protein. The top ten clones hold over 8.5% of a sample with about 59,000 distinct CDR3 sequences, roughly 13% of them seen once. The V and J ends lost 4 bases and 2 bases respectively, with 9 bases between them. From germline, CDR1 is SQVTM and CDR2 ANQGSEA. The CDR3 extends over 12 amino acids. This sequence joins TRBV29-1 and TRBJ2-7, with D uncertain. Sequenced sample: PBMCs. This TCR was sampled from a woman aged 60-75 years with HTLV-1-associated myelopathy (HAM/TSP). The CDR3 sequence: CSVVDDTYEQYF. For the CDR3, the DNA is TGCAGCGTTGTAGATGACACCTACGAGCAGTACTTC.